The sample holds one count of the clone carrying this TCR beta chain. Data came from immunoSEQ multiplex PCR; TCRdb stores just in-frame clones and leaves some out. The sample has 250,000 or so clones; approximately 89% are singletons. Trimming removed 3 bases from V and 1 base from J, with 13 bases in between. Germline CDR1 reads SGDLS; CDR2 reads YYNGEE. CDR3 length: 15 residues. The data stem from a study of blood T cell repertoires in COVID-19. Input material: PBMCs or T cells enriched from blood (not recorded which). This sequence joins TRBV9 and TRBJ1-1; TRBD1 is a possible D gene (6 bases). The sequence derives from a woman in her late teens or twenties who had recovered from COVID-19. The CDR3 region is CASSAGQRGNTEAFF. Written as DNA, the CDR3 is TGTGCCAGCAGCGCAGGACAGCGGGGGAACACTGAAGCTTTCTTT.